This T cell receptor (beta chain) comes out of a study of PD-L1 blockade in urothelial cancer. About the study: Males with bladder-origin urothelial cancer constituted about 90% of the roughly 30 patients. Blood was analyzed 3 weeks (second dose) and 6 weeks after treatment start.

The protocol was immunoSEQ multiplex PCR, while the TCRdb copy is restricted to in-frame clones and leaves out a portion. Among more than 15,000 clones listed, about nine tenths were seen once. With 5 bases removed from V and 0 bases from J, the gap between germline ends came to 13 bases. The CDR3 covers 16 residues. The germline gives CDR1 MNHNY, CDR2 SVGAGI (reference sequence). The chain combines TRBV6-6 with TRBJ1-4; a weak D match, TRBD1 (5 bases). The sequence was collected from a man over 45 with urothelial cancer. The sample consisted of PBMCs, taken around atezolizumab (anti-PD-L1) treatment. The CDR3 coding sequence is TGTGCCAGCAGTCCCCAGGGCTTTGCAACTAATGAAAAACTGTTTTTT. It encodes CASSPQGFATNEKLFF.